A selection of T cell receptor beta chains follows, all from one sample in a study of naive and memory T cell subsets. Via MiXCR, TCRdb re-called the UMI-ligation and nested PCR reads, giving one row per CDR3 protein. The sample records 130,000 to 150,000 distinct CDR3 sequences, about 18% being singletons. Sequenced sample: naive CD4+ T cells from blood. The receptors here all came from a human donor in good health. Each CDR3 is given with its conserved first and last residue. D genes are given only for firm matches. Size values are once, few and many counts, or a class for expanded clones, and some rows have none.

V	D	size	J	CDR3	DNA
TRBV7-3	TRBD2	-	TRBJ2-2	CASSMPGLARTGELFF	TGTGCCAGCAGCATGCCGGGACTAGCCCGCACCGGGGAGCTGTTTTTT
TRBV29-1	TRBD1	many	TRBJ2-1	CSLGTGYNEQFF	TGCAGCCTCGGGACAGGTTACAATGAGCAGTTCTTC
TRBV18	TRBD1	-	TRBJ2-1	CASSPGTASYNEQFF	TGTGCCAGCTCACCCGGGACAGCGTCATACAATGAGCAGTTCTTC
TRBV29-1	-	few	TRBJ2-1	CSVGGAGPTYNEQFF	TGCAGCGTTGGTGGGGCCGGACCTACCTACAATGAGCAGTTCTTC
TRBV4-1	-	-	TRBJ1-2	CASSPAGVDYGYTF	TGCGCCAGCAGCCCCGCTGGAGTCGACTATGGCTACACCTTC
TRBV7-6	-	-	TRBJ2-7	CASSPVPDRSYEQYF	TGTGCCAGCAGCCCGGTTCCGGACAGATCCTACGAGCAGTACTTC
TRBV12-3/TRBV12-4	-	few	TRBJ2-6	CASSRRTQNSGANVLTF	TGTGCCAGCAGTAGACGGACCCAAAACTCTGGGGCCAACGTCCTGACTTTC
TRBV28	-	-	TRBJ2-7	CASSLSRSYEQYF	TGTGCCAGCAGTTTATCCAGATCCTACGAGCAGTACTTC
TRBV5-6	-	many	TRBJ2-1	CASSRSQTPYNEQFF	TGTGCCAGCAGCCGGAGCCAAACCCCTTACAATGAGCAGTTCTTC
TRBV29-1	-	many	TRBJ2-7	CSARGHEQYF	TGCAGCGCCCGGGGTCACGAGCAGTACTTC
TRBV14	-	-	TRBJ2-3	CASSHHPSTDTQYF	TGTGCCAGCAGCCATCACCCTAGCACAGATACGCAGTATTTT
TRBV27	TRBD2	-	TRBJ2-5	CASSSPTSGRSETQYF	TGTGCCAGCAGTTCTCCGACTAGCGGGAGGTCAGAGACCCAGTACTTC
TRBV7-9	TRBD2	-	TRBJ2-5	CASSFLAGGETQYF	TGTGCCAGCAGCTTTCTAGCGGGAGGAGAGACCCAGTACTTC
TRBV5-1	-	few	TRBJ1-6	CASSLDGNSPLHF	TGCGCCAGCAGCTTGGATGGAAATTCACCCCTCCACTTT
TRBV19	-	-	TRBJ1-5	CASGWGHQPQHF	TGTGCCAGTGGGTGGGGGCATCAGCCCCAGCATTTT
TRBV11-3	TRBD1	-	TRBJ2-2	CASSSDRGHGTGELFF	TGTGCCAGCAGCTCGGACAGGGGGCATGGCACCGGGGAGCTGTTTTTT
TRBV5-4	TRBD1	few	TRBJ2-3	CASSSKGQGAGTQYF	TGTGCCAGCAGCTCCAAAGGACAGGGGGCGGGTACGCAGTATTTT
TRBV29-1	TRBD1	few	TRBJ2-5	CSVATGTETQYF	TGCAGCGTTGCGACAGGGACGGAGACCCAGTACTTC
TRBV6-1	-	-	TRBJ2-7	CASSEDRLYEQYF	TGTGCCAGCAGTGAAGATCGCCTCTACGAGCAGTACTTC
TRBV28	TRBD1	few	TRBJ1-1	CASTSTGKRANTEAFF	TGTGCCAGCACCTCGACAGGGAAACGTGCGAACACTGAAGCTTTCTTT
TRBV30	TRBD1	many	TRBJ2-3	CAWRVRTGSITDTQYF	TGTGCCTGGAGAGTCCGGACAGGGTCCATCACAGATACGCAGTATTTT
TRBV4-1	-	few	TRBJ2-4	CASSQDNLGDRAKNIQYF	TGCGCCAGCAGCCAAGATAATTTGGGGGACCGGGCCAAAAACATTCAGTACTTC
TRBV7-3	TRBD1	-	TRBJ2-7	CASSLIQGEYEQYF	TGTGCCAGCAGCTTAATCCAGGGGGAGTACGAGCAGTACTTC
TRBV12-3/TRBV12-4	TRBD1	-	TRBJ1-6	CASRIGQGNSPLHF	TGTGCCAGCAGAATCGGACAGGGAAATTCACCCCTCCACTTT
TRBV12-3/TRBV12-4	TRBD2	many	TRBJ2-1	CASSFQTSGRSAYNEQFF	TGTGCCAGCAGTTTCCAGACTAGCGGGAGATCTGCCTACAATGAGCAGTTCTTC
TRBV4-1	TRBD2	few	TRBJ2-7	CASSRGLAAAYEQYF	TGCGCCAGCAGCCGCGGACTAGCGGCAGCATACGAGCAGTACTTC
TRBV18	-	few	TRBJ1-4	CASSPRNEKLFF	TGTGCCAGCTCACCACGAAATGAAAAACTGTTTTTT
TRBV12-3/TRBV12-4	-	-	TRBJ2-7	CASSTDIHEQYF	TGTGCCAGCAGTACCGACATCCACGAGCAGTACTTC
TRBV12-3/TRBV12-4	-	few	TRBJ1-1	CASRPGEVEAFF	TGTGCCAGCAGACCAGGGGAGGTTGAAGCTTTCTTT
TRBV20-1	TRBD2	-	TRBJ2-7	CSARDLLAGGHSYEQYF	TGCAGTGCTAGAGATCTCCTAGCGGGAGGGCATAGCTACGAGCAGTACTTC
TRBV10-3	-	few	TRBJ1-5	CAISDRKNQPQHF	TGTGCCATCAGTGATCGAAAAAATCAGCCCCAGCATTTT
TRBV28	-	many	TRBJ2-7	CASSLVVAASYEQYF	TGTGCCAGCAGTTTAGTGGTAGCGGCGTCCTACGAGCAGTACTTC
TRBV5-4	-	-	TRBJ1-6	CASSLKLLWDPRSMGSPLHF	TGTGCCAGCAGCTTGAAGTTGTTATGGGACCCTCGGAGTATGGGATCACCCCTCCACTTT
TRBV12-3/TRBV12-4	-	few	TRBJ2-3	CASSLSPDLARATQYF	TGTGCCAGCAGTTTATCCCCTGATTTAGCGAGGGCTACGCAGTATTTT
TRBV28	-	-	TRBJ2-6	CASSPRGAGGANVLTF	TGTGCCAGCAGTCCCAGGGGGGCAGGAGGGGCCAACGTCCTGACTTTC
TRBV27	TRBD1	-	TRBJ1-4	CASSKTTGQGKNEKLFF	TGTGCCAGCAGTAAAACCACGGGACAGGGAAAAAATGAAAAACTGTTTTTT
TRBV24-1	-	-	TRBJ2-3	CATSDPDSETQYF	TGTGCCACCAGTGATCCAGATAGCGAAACGCAGTATTTT
TRBV29-1	-	-	TRBJ2-1	CSVHSGRNEQFF	TGCAGCGTTCACTCCGGGAGAAATGAGCAGTTCTTC
TRBV2	-	few	TRBJ2-1	CASRQAPYNEQFF	TGTGCCAGCAGACAGGCCCCCTACAATGAGCAGTTCTTC
TRBV18	TRBD1	few	TRBJ2-5	CASSVDRVETQYF	TGTGCCAGCTCAGTTGACAGGGTTGAGACCCAGTACTTC
TRBV14	TRBD2	-	TRBJ2-1	CASSPSVAGVRNEQFF	TGTGCCAGCAGCCCGTCAGTAGCGGGAGTGCGCAATGAGCAGTTCTTC
TRBV11-2	TRBD2	-	TRBJ2-1	CASSLPTSGRRNNEQFF	TGTGCCAGCAGTCTTCCGACTAGCGGGAGGAGAAACAATGAGCAGTTCTTC